This T cell receptor (beta chain) was recovered during a study of cytomegalovirus exposure and HLA in healthy donors. Study-wide findings and caveats: Later work associated 16,951 TCR beta sequences with HLA alleles at 0.05 false discovery rate. A prior analysis recorded that most TCR beta V segments were productive about 87% or about 30% of the time. Presence/absence comparisons presumed near-even sequencing depth among donors.

Points on this clone: Its matching antigen is unknown.

Researchers ran the PCR with 60 Vbeta and 13 Jbeta primers. This table comes from immunoSEQ multiplex PCR, and its TCRdb copy is limited to in-frame clones, with some not included. The data show 150,000 or so clones, 80% to 85% seen once. Germline V lookup: CDR1 SGHTA, CDR2 FQGNSA. This CDR3 is 14 amino acids long. V lost 5 bases to trimming and J lost 2 bases, with 13 bases between them. Despite likely unrecorded immune exposures, the donors were nominally healthy at the time of sampling. This TCR came from a man between 18 and 35 years old in good health and CMV-seronegative. The gene calls are TRBV7-2 and TRBJ2-7; D not certain. The material sequenced was PBMCs. CDR3: CASSPKHLAYEQYF. In nucleotides, the CDR3 is TGTGCCAGCAGCCCCAAACACCTAGCCTACGAGCAGTACTTC.